The subject of this entry is one T cell receptor (beta chain). CDR3 length: 16 residues. Germline-derived CDR1 and CDR2 are KGHSH and LQKENI. Trimming stripped 0 bases from V and 5 bases from J, with 14 bases between. Sequencing was performed with immunoSEQ multiplex PCR; in TCRdb, only in-frame clones are kept and a portion is missing. There are 300,000 to 350,000 clones in the sample; 88% occur only once, and about 6.4% lies in the top ten. These data are taken from a study of Ad26.COV2.S vaccination and SARS-CoV-2 variants. As to treatment: 15 to 20 received Ad26.COV2.S at low or high dose, single or two shots; a few received placebo; per-sample allocation not given. Sampling took place 63 days after the first vaccine or placebo injection.

The rearrangement links TRBV18 to TRBJ2-1, with D perhaps matching TRBD2 (6 bases). The TCR sequence derives from a person aged 18-60 years who received the Ad26.COV2.S COVID-19 vaccine or a placebo. The sequences come from peripheral blood, collected in a trial of Ad26.COV2.S vaccine versus placebo. The CDR3 bases are TGTGCCAGCTCACCACCAACTTCACTAGCCCACAATGAGCAGTTCTTC. It is translated as CASSPPTSLAHNEQFF.